These T cell receptor beta chains were read from a single sample in a study of cytomegalovirus exposure and HLA in healthy donors. This table comes from immunoSEQ multiplex PCR, and its TCRdb copy is limited to in-frame clones, with some not included. This sample has more than 90,000 clones; 70% to 90% occur once, and the top ten carry about 1.7%. Sequencing input: PBMCs. All receptors derive from a man younger than 35 in good health and CMV-seronegative. Each CDR3 is given with its conserved first and last residue. The order of the fields is clone size, D gene, CDR3 length, J gene, V gene, CDR3 protein, CDR3 DNA. A D gene is named only where the DNA matches it firmly. Some rows mark clone size as missing; the rest say once, few, many or name a class of expanded clone.

. | . | 13 | TRBJ2-7 | TRBV10-3 | CATRTVPGYEQYF | TGTGCCACCAGGACAGTGCCCGGGTACGAGCAGTACTTC
. | . | 14 | TRBJ2-1 | TRBV27 | CASSLSASYNEQFF | TGTGCCAGCAGTTTATCAGCTAGCTACAATGAGCAGTTCTTC
. | TRBD1 | 15 | TRBJ1-4 | TRBV30 | CAWGTGAATNEKLFF | TGTGCCTGGGGCACAGGGGCTGCAACTAATGAAAAACTGTTTTTT
. | . | 15 | TRBJ2-3 | TRBV25-1 | CASSAHGGGTDTQYF | TGTGCCAGCAGTGCCCATGGCGGGGGCACAGATACGCAGTATTTT
. | TRBD1 | 13 | TRBJ2-7 | TRBV28 | CAIATGGYGEQYF | TGTGCCATCGCGACAGGGGGGTATGGCGAGCAGTACTTC
. | . | 12 | TRBJ1-1 | TRBV19 | CASRQLNTEAFF | TGTGCCAGTAGACAGTTGAACACTGAAGCTTTCTTT
once | . | 15 | TRBJ2-3 | TRBV5-1 | CASSLVDKVTDTQYF | TGCGCCAGCAGCTTGGTGGACAAAGTCACAGATACGCAGTATTTT
many | . | 17 | TRBJ2-3 | TRBV7-2 | CASSSSQTAKMTDTQYF | TGTGCCAGCAGCTCCAGCCAGACTGCTAAAATGACAGATACGCAGTATTTT
. | . | 15 | TRBJ2-7 | TRBV5-4 | CASSLETGSSYEQYF | TGTGCCAGCAGCTTGGAAACAGGGAGCTCCTACGAGCAGTACTTC
. | . | 14 | TRBJ2-1 | TRBV13 | CASSLETFHNEQFF | TGTGCCAGCAGCTTAGAGACTTTCCACAATGAGCAGTTCTTC
. | . | 16 | TRBJ2-2 | TRBV10-1 | CASSGGTGPNTGELFF | TGCGCCAGCAGTGGCGGGACTGGTCCAAACACCGGGGAGCTGTTTTTT
. | . | 16 | TRBJ1-6 | TRBV19 | CASSSRGVSYNSPLHF | TGTGCCAGTAGTTCGCGGGGTGTCTCCTATAATTCACCCCTCCACTTT
. | . | 14 | TRBJ1-1 | TRBV6-5 | CASSYSFGTNEAFF | TGTGCCAGCAGTTACTCTTTTGGCACAAATGAAGCTTTCTTT
. | . | 13 | TRBJ1-1 | TRBV28 | CASNLIRNGRAFF | TGTGCCAGCAACCTTATCCGTAATGGGAGAGCTTTCTTT
once | . | 12 | TRBJ1-2 | TRBV7-9 | CASSPPPYGYTF | TGTGCCAGCAGCCCTCCCCCCTATGGCTACACCTTC
. | TRBD1 | 13 | TRBJ1-6 | TRBV28 | CASRDRGNSPLHF | TGTGCCAGCAGGGACAGGGGTAATTCACCCCTCCACTTT